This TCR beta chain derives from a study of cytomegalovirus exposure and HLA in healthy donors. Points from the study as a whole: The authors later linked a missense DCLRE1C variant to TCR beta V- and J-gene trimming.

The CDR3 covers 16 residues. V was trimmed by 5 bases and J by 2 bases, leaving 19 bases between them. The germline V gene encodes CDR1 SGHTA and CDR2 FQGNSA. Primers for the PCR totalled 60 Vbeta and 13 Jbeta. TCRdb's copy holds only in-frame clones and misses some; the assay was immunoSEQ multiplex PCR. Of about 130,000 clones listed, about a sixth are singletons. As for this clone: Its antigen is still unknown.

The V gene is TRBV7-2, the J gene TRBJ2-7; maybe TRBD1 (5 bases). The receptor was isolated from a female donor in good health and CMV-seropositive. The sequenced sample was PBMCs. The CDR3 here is CASSTRQTRAPYEQYF. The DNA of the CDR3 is TGTGCCAGCAGCACCCGACAGACTCGAGCCCCCTACGAGCAGTACTTC.